One and the same sample provided the 14 T cell receptor beta chains below, sequenced in a study of blood T cell repertoires in COVID-19. Clones were sequenced by immunoSEQ multiplex PCR, and TCRdb holds only the in-frame ones, with some missing. Of roughly 340,000 clones detected, 90% to 95% appear once; the ten largest clones hold about 3.5%. Sequencing was done on a sample of peripheral blood. These receptors all stem from a woman under 30 who had recovered from COVID-19.

CDR3 nucleotide sequence: TGCGCCAGCAGCCAAGTTTCACTAGCGAGCACAGATACGCAGTATTTT. Amino acids: CASSQVSLASTDTQYF. The J gene is TRBJ2-3, the V gene TRBV4-1; TRBD2 matches 7 bases. The ends lost 1 base at V and 0 bases at J; junction bases unmatched: 4. This CDR3 contains 16 residues. Germline-derived CDR1 and CDR2 are MGHRA and YSYEKL.

The CDR3 coding sequence is TGTGCCAGCAGCTTCCTACAGGGGGTGGGCTATGGCTACACCTTC. As protein: CASSFLQGVGYGYTF. This chain links TRBV7-2 with TRBJ1-2; TRBD1 aligns across 8 bases. V trimming: 3 bases; J trimming: 4 bases; junction bases outside the gene matches: 7. CDR1 is SGHTA and CDR2 is FQGNSA in the germline V gene. This CDR3 has 15 amino acids.

This chain links TRBV7-6 with TRBJ1-1; D perhaps matches TRBD1 (6 bases). V lost 1 base and J 4 bases, leaving 10 bases between the germline ends. Per germline, CDR1 SGHVS and CDR2 FNYEAQ. The CDR3 extends over 14 amino acids. CDR3 amino acids: CASSLGTATTEAFF. The CDR3, as DNA: TGTGCCAGCAGCTTAGGGACAGCTACCACTGAAGCTTTCTTT.

CDR3 residues: CASSYRGQSNEKLFF. The CDR3 DNA is TGTGCCAGCAGTTACCGGGGACAGTCTAATGAAAAACTGTTTTTT. The chain uses TRBV6-5 and TRBJ1-4, with 7 bases lining up with TRBD1. CDR3 length equals 15 residues. After removal of 2 bases from V and 3 bases from J, the junction contained 3 bases not matched to a gene. From germline, CDR1 is MNHEY and CDR2 SVGAGI.

The genes are TRBV11-3 and TRBJ1-1, with 7 positions matching TRBD1. After removal of 4 bases from V and 1 base from J, the junction contained 9 bases not matched to a gene. The CDR3 contains 16 residues. Germline values: CDR1 SGHNT, CDR2 YENEEA. CDR3 nucleotide sequence: TGTGCCAGCAGCTATACCGACAGGGCGACGAACACTGAAGCTTTCTTT. It specifies CASSYTDRATNTEAFF.

The CDR3 loop reads CASSEHTVENIQYF. In nucleotides, the CDR3 is TGTGCCAGCAGTGAACATACGGTTGAAAACATTCAGTACTTC. The rearrangement links TRBV6-1 to TRBJ2-4; no reliable D call. The CDR3 loop spans 14 amino acids. V was shortened by 2 bases and J by 5 bases, with 10 bases between the two germline ends. The germline V gene encodes CDR1 MNHNS and CDR2 SASEGT.

The chain combines TRBV25-1 with TRBJ2-1, with 11 bases lining up with TRBD2. The CDR3 extends over 15 amino acids. Unmatched junction bases numbered 4, after V lost 3 bases and J lost 6 bases. Germline lookup yields CDR1 MGHDK and CDR2 SYGVNS. The CDR3 loop reads CASSDPGTSGNEQFF. CDR3 in DNA: TGTGCCAGCAGTGATCCCGGGACTAGCGGCAATGAGCAGTTCTTC.

The chain employs TRBV7-9 and TRBJ2-5; 7 bases fit TRBD1. After removal of 5 bases from V and 1 base from J, the junction contained 1 base not matched to a gene. This CDR3 has 13 amino acids. From germline, CDR1 is SEHNR and CDR2 FQNEAQ (reference sequence). CDR3 coding DNA: TGTGCCAGCAGCGACAGGGCCCAAGAGACCCAGTACTTC. Amino acids: CASSDRAQETQYF.

V is TRBV6-6 and J is TRBJ1-5; TRBD1 is a possible D gene (5 bases). Germline CDR1 and CDR2: MNHNY and SVGAGI (reference sequence). This CDR3 has 12 residues. Trimming left V 7 bases short and J 4 bases short, with 8 bases between. The CDR3 region is CASTQGNQPQHF. The CDR3 nucleotides read TGTGCCAGCACCCAGGGAAATCAGCCCCAGCATTTT.

The rearrangement joins TRBV14 to TRBJ1-2; the match to TRBD1 covers 9 bases. The CDR3 is 15 amino acids. Germline CDR1 SGHDN, CDR2 FVKESK. V lost 4 bases, J lost 7 bases, and 10 bases stayed unmatched. The CDR3 loop is CASSLYPGQGFGYTF. The DNA for the CDR3 is TGTGCCAGCAGCCTTTATCCGGGACAGGGTTTTGGCTACACCTTC.

The count of this clone is one. This chain uses TRBV27 with TRBJ2-3, with D possibly TRBD2 on 6 matching bases. Deletions cut 6 bases from V and 2 bases from J, with 18 bases between. The CDR3 loop spans 16 amino acids. Per the germline V gene, CDR1 is MNHEY and CDR2 is SMNVEV (reference sequence). DNA for the CDR3: TGTGCCAGCAGCCTACTAGCTGATCTGCACACAGATACGCAGTATTTT. As protein: CASSLLADLHTDTQYF.

The CDR3 DNA is TGTGCCTGGAGTGTACTGGTGGGAGTGGAAGAGACCCAGTACTTC. Protein: CAWSVLVGVEETQYF. J is TRBJ2-5 and V is TRBV30; weak D call: TRBD2 (5 bases). This CDR3 comprises 15 residues. With 0 bases removed from V and 3 bases from J, the gap between germline ends came to 14 bases. In germline, CDR1 is GTSNPN, CDR2 SVGIG (reference sequence).

The chain combines TRBV4-3 with TRBJ1-5; 8 bases align to TRBD1. Trimming took 0 bases from V and 11 from J; bases not matched to a gene: 6. Looked up from germline, CDR1 is LGHNA and CDR2 is YSLEER. CDR3 size: 14 residues. The CDR3 nucleotides read TGCGCCAGCAGCCAAGACTTAATACAGGGGGCCCAGCATTTT. Amino acids: CASSQDLIQGAQHF.

In DNA form, the CDR3 reads TGTGCCAGTTCAGGACAGGCGACCCTTTCGGGCAATCAGCCCCAGCATTTT. Its translation is CASSGQATLSGNQPQHF. The rearrangement uses TRBV2 and TRBJ1-5, with 7 bases fitting TRBD1. Germline assignment: CDR1 SNHLY and CDR2 FYNNEI. J lost 2 bases, V lost 9 bases, and 16 bases had no gene match. The CDR3 totals 17 residues. Combining the CDR3 with reference TRBV2 and TRBJ1-5 gives the whole variable domain EPEVTQTPSHQVTQMGQEVILRCVPISNHLYFYWYRQILGQKVEFLVSFYNNEISEKSEIFDDQFSVERPDGSNFTLKIRSTKLEDSAMYFCASSGQATLSGNQPQHFGDGTRLSIL.